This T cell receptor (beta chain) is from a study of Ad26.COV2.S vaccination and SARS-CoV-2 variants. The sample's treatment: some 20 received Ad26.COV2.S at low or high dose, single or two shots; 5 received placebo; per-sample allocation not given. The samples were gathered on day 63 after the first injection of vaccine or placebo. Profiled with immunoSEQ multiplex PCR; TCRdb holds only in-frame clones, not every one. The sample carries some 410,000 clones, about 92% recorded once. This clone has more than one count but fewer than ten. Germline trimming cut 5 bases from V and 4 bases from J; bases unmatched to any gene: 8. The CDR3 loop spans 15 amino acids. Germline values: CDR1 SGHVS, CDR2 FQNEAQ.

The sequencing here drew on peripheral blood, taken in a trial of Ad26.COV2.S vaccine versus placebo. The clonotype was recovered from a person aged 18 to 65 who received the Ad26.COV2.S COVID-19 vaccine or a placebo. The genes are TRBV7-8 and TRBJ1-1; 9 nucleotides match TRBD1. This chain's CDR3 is CASSPWTGALTEAFF. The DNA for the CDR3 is TGTGCCAGCAGCCCGTGGACAGGGGCGCTCACTGAAGCTTTCTTT.